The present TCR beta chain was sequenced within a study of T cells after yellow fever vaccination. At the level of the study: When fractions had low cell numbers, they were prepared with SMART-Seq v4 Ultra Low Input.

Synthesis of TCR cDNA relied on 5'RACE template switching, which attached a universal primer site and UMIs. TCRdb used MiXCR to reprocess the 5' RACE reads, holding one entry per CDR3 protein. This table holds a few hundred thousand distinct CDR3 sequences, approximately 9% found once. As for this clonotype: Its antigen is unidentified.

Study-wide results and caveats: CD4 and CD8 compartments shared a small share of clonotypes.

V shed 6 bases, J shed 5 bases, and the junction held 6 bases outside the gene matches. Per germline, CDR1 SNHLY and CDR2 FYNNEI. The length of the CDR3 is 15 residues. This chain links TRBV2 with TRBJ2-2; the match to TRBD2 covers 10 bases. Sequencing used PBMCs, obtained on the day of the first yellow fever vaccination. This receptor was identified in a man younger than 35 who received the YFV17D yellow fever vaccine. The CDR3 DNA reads TGTGCCAGCAGCCCGACTAGCGGGTATACCGGGGAGCTGTTTTTT. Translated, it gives CASSPTSGYTGELFF.